The present T cell receptor (beta chain) was sequenced within a study of glioma-infiltrating T cells after dendritic cell vaccination. Trimming removed 4 bases from V and 0 bases from J; junction bases left unmatched: 11. The germline gives CDR1 SQVTM, CDR2 ANQGSEA. CDR3 length: 17 residues. TCRdb keeps only in-frame clones here, not all; method: immunoSEQ multiplex PCR. Of about 95,000 clones listed, over 65% are singletons. This clone was recorded only once. The sequences come from blood, collected before dendritic cell vaccination. V gene TRBV29-1 combines with J gene TRBJ1-4; 7 bases match TRBD1. The TCR sequence derives from a human donor with glioblastoma. In nucleotides, the CDR3 is TGCAGCGTTGCGGTTGACAGGGCGCATTCAACTAATGAAAAACTGTTTTTT. It yields the protein CSVAVDRAHSTNEKLFF.